This T cell receptor (beta chain) comes out of a study of blood T cell repertoires in COVID-19. As for the study in general: Researchers got acute and convalescent COVID-19 samples from the United States, Italy and Spain. PBMCs, B-cell-depleted T cells, or T cells provided the cDNA or gDNA that made up the material.

Per the original methods: Reference gene primer amplification gave estimated nucleated cell counts. Assay used: immunoSEQ multiplex PCR; TCRdb lists only in-frame clones, some missing. The V and J calls and clone size are taken from that table; D and trimming were inferred from the DNA. The sample yields roughly 300,000 clones, about 85% seen once. There are many counts of this clone. The V and J ends lost 2 bases and 1 base respectively, with 8 bases between them. Per the germline V gene, CDR1 is LNHDA and CDR2 is SQIVND (reference sequence). The CDR3 consists of 15 residues. The rearrangement joins TRBV19 to TRBJ2-2; maybe TRBD2 (6 bases). The sequenced sample consisted of peripheral blood. The source is a human donor in a cohort sampled during active COVID-19. The CDR3 loop reads CASSISGRNTGELFF. The CDR3 nucleotides are TGTGCCAGTAGTATATCCGGGAGGAACACCGGGGAGCTGTTTTTT.